The clone carrying this T cell receptor beta chain is a singleton in its sample. The authors' processing: The assay estimated nucleated cells by amplifying reference gene primers. The method was immunoSEQ multiplex PCR; TCRdb's version includes in-frame clones alone and lacks a portion of them. V, J and clone size derive from that table, while D and trimming were established from the DNA sequence. The sample lists a few hundred thousand clones, around 84% occurring once. These data are taken from a study of blood T cell repertoires in COVID-19. Study-wide context: Samples of COVID-19 (acute and convalescent) were obtained from the United States, Italy and Spain. PBMCs, B-cell-depleted T cells, or T cells provided the cDNA or gDNA that made up the material.

Sequencing was carried out using peripheral blood. The source of this sequence is a man in his forties or fifties with active or convalescent COVID-19.

The CDR3 protein is CASSSGTLGRWNEQFF. The CDR3 DNA reads as TGTGCCAGCAGTTCCGGGACCCTAGGGAGGTGGAATGAGCAGTTCTTC. V is TRBV2 and J is TRBJ2-1, with D possibly matching TRBD2 (6 bases). CDR3 size: 16 residues. Germline CDR1 reads SNHLY; CDR2 reads FYNNEI. With 5 bases removed from V and 7 bases from J, the gap between germline ends came to 21 bases.